Below are 10 T cell receptor beta chains sequenced from a single sample in a study of T cell responses to AZD1222 COVID-19 vaccine. Using immunoSEQ multiplex PCR, the repertoire was profiled, and TCRdb retains in-frame clones only, with some absent. The sample consists of tens of thousands of clones, 70% to 90% of them appearing once. The source was peripheral blood, collected on day 0 of AZD1222 vaccination. These TCRs come from an adult in good health.

The chain recombines TRBV28 with TRBJ1-3, with a weak D call TRBD1 (5 bases). Per germline, CDR1 MDHEN and CDR2 SYDVKM. CDR3 length: 16 amino acids. V lost 5 bases to trimming and J lost 0 bases, with 14 bases between them. CDR3 nucleotides: TGTGCCAGCAGTCAGGACGGACACCGCTCTGGAAACACCATATATTTT. Protein: CASSQDGHRSGNTIYF.

The chain carries TRBV29-1 and TRBJ2-1; TRBD2 matches 11 bases. The CDR3 spans 15 residues. After removal of 3 bases from V and 3 bases from J, the junction contained 4 bases not matched to a gene. The V gene's germline CDR1 is SQVTM and CDR2 ANQGSEA. The CDR3 protein is CSVEASGGIYNEQFF. The CDR3 DNA sequence: TGCAGCGTTGAGGCTAGCGGGGGGATCTACAATGAGCAGTTCTTC.

The rearrangement joins TRBV7-9 to TRBJ2-2; 9 bases line up with TRBD2. Unmatched junction bases numbered 5, after V lost 10 bases and J lost 2 bases. Germline CDR1 is SEHNR and CDR2 is FQNEAQ (reference sequence). There are 14 residues in the CDR3. Here the CDR3 DNA reads TGTGCCACCTTTAGCGGGGGTAACACCGGGGAGCTGTTTTTT. Residues: CATFSGGNTGELFF.

V and J are TRBV29-1 and TRBJ2-7, with D uncertain. V was trimmed by 7 bases and J by 0 bases, leaving 7 bases between them. This CDR3 comprises 11 residues. Germline V gives CDR1 SQVTM, CDR2 ANQGSEA. The CDR3: CSASSSYEQYF. Written as DNA, the CDR3 is TGCAGCGCATCCAGCTCCTACGAGCAGTACTTC.

The chain uses TRBV5-6 and TRBJ2-7; D remains ambiguous. The V and J ends lost 4 bases and 0 bases respectively, with 11 bases between them. This CDR3 is built from 14 residues. Germline loops: CDR1 SGHDT, CDR2 YYEEEE. Here the CDR3 reads CASSPLGASYEQYF. CDR3 nucleotides: TGTGCCAGCAGCCCGTTAGGAGCCTCCTACGAGCAGTACTTC.

This sequence joins TRBV5-1 and TRBJ2-5, with D uncertain. Germline loops: CDR1 SGHRS, CDR2 YFSETQ. The V end was cut by 4 bases, the J end by 3 bases, with 7 bases between. CDR3 size: 12 residues. CDR3 residues: CASSTVEETQYF. DNA for the CDR3: TGCGCCAGCAGCACCGTCGAAGAGACCCAGTACTTC.

The table lists this clone with a count of one. This chain joins TRBV6-5 and TRBJ1-5; a weak D match, TRBD1 (5 bases). V lost 6 bases and J 4 bases, leaving 10 bases between the germline ends. CDR1 MNHEY and CDR2 SVGAGI come from the germline V gene. The CDR3 consists of 13 residues. Here the CDR3 reads CASSIQGNQPQHF. The CDR3 bases are TGTGCCAGCAGCATCCAGGGAAATCAGCCCCAGCATTTT.

This clone was picked up a small number of times. The rearrangement joins TRBV18 to TRBJ1-3; tentative D call: TRBD1 (6 bases). Between the trimmed V and J ends, which lost 0 bases and 0 bases, there was a span of 21 bases. The CDR3 contains 20 residues. The V gene's germline CDR1 is KGHSH and CDR2 LQKENI. The chain's CDR3 is CASSPPSGQLENYSGNTIYF. The CDR3 nucleotides are TGTGCCAGCTCACCACCGAGCGGACAGCTAGAGAATTACTCTGGAAACACCATATATTTT.

The chain couples TRBV6-1 to TRBJ2-3; 8 nucleotides align to TRBD2. With V trimmed by 0 bases and J by 5 bases, 7 bases remained unmatched. In germline, CDR1 is MNHNS, CDR2 SASEGT. This CDR3 spans 16 amino acids. CDR3 amino acids: CASSEAVVAGIDTQYF. Written as DNA, the CDR3 is TGTGCCAGCAGTGAAGCAGTGGTAGCGGGGATAGATACGCAGTATTTT.

The gene calls are TRBV7-2 and TRBJ2-3; perhaps TRBD2 as D (6 bases). The CDR3 has 13 residues. Germline loops: CDR1 SGHTA, CDR2 FQGNSA. V lost 0 bases and J lost 5, with 6 bases in between. CDR3 sequence reads: CASSLAGGDTQYF. CDR3 sequence (DNA): TGTGCCAGCAGCTTAGCGGGGGGAGATACGCAGTATTTT. The full variable domain, completed using reference TRBV7-2 and TRBJ2-3, is GAGVSQSPSNKVTEKGKDVELRCDPISGHTALYWYRQSLGQGLEFLIYFQGNSAPDKSGLPSDRFSAERTGGSVSTLTIQRTQQEDSAVYLCASSLAGGDTQYFGPGTRLTVL.